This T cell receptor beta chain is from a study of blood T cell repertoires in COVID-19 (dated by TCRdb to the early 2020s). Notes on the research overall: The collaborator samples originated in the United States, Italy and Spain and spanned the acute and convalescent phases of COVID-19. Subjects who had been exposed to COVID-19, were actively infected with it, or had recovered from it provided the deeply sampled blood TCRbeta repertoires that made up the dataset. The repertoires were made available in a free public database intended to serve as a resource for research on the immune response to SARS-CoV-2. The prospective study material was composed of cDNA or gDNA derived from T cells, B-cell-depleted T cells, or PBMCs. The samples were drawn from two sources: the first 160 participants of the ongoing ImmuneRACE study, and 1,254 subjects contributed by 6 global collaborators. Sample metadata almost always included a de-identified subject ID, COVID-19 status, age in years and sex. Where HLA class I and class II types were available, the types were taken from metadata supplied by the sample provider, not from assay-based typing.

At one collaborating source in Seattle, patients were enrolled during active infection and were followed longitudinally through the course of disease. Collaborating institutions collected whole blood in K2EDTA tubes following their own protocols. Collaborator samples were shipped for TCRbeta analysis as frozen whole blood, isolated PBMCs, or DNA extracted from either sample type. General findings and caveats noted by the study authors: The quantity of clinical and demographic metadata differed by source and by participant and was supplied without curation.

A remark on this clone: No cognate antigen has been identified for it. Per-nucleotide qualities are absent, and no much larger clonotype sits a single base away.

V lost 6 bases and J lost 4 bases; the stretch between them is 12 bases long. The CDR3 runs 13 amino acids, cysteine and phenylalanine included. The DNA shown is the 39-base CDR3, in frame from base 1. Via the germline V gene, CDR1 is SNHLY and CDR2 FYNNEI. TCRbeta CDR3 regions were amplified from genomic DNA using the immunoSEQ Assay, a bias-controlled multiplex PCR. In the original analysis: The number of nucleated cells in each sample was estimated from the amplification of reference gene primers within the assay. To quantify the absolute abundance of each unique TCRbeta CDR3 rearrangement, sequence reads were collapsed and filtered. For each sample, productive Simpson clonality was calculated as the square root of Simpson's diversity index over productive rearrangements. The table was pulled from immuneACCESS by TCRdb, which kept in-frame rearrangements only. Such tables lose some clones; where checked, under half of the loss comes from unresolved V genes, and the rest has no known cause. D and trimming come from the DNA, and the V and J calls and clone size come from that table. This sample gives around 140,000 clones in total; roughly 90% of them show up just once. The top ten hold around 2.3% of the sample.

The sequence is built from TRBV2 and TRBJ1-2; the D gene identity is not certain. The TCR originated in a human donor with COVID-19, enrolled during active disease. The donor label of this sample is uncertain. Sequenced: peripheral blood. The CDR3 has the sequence CASRADSGYGYTF. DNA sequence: TGTGCCAGCAGGGCCGATAGCGGCTATGGCTACACCTTC.